The clone carrying this T cell receptor beta chain was found once. The data derive from a study of T cell changes during pregnancy in multiple sclerosis. The CDR3 has 14 residues. Germline V CDR1 and CDR2: SGHNT, YENEEA. Trimming shortened V by 2 bases and J by 3 bases, and 11 bases separated the two germline ends. Method: immunoSEQ multiplex PCR; TCRdb's copy keeps in-frame clones and lacks some. The table shows 10,000 to 15,000 clones, with roughly 90% occurring only once. The rearrangement links TRBV11-3 to TRBJ2-7, with D tentatively TRBD2 (5 bases). Sequencing used CD8+ T cells from peripheral blood mononuclear cells, obtained after pregnancy. This clonotype was obtained from a female donor in good health, enrolled as a control in a pregnancy study. CDR3: CASSLNGESYEQYF. CDR3 bases: TGTGCCAGCAGCTTAAACGGGGAAAGCTACGAGCAGTACTTC.